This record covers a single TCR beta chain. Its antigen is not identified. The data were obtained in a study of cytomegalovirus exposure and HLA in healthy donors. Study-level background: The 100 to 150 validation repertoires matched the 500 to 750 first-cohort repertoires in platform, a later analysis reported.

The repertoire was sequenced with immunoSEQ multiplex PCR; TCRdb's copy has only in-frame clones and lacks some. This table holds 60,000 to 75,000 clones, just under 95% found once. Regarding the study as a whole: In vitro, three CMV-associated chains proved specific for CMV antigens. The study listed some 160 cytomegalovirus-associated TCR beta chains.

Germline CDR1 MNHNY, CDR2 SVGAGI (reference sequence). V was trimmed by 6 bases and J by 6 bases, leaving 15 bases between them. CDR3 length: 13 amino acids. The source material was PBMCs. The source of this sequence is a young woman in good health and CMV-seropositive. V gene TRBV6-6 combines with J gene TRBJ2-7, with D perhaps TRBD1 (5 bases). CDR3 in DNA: TGTGCCAGCAGAACACTATCAGGGTTCGAGCAGTACTTC. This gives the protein CASRTLSGFEQYF.